These 6 T cell receptor beta chains originate from one sample sequenced in a study of blood T cell repertoires in COVID-19. TCRdb keeps only in-frame clones here, not all; method: immunoSEQ multiplex PCR. The data contain 250,000 to 350,000 clones, about 91% of them singletons. The sequenced material came from peripheral blood. These receptors all stem from a woman aged 60-75 years with acute or convalescent COVID-19.

The chain uses TRBV13 and TRBJ2-1; D perhaps matches TRBD2 (6 bases). CDR1 and CDR2 from the germline V gene are PRHDT and FYEKMQ (reference sequence). Between the trimmed V and J ends, which lost 4 bases and 9 bases, there was a span of 19 bases. There are 15 residues in the CDR3. CDR3 amino acids: CASSSYSGAGGEQFF. DNA of the CDR3: TGTGCCAGCAGCTCCTATAGCGGAGCCGGAGGTGAGCAGTTCTTC. The whole variable domain, filled in from reference TRBV13 and TRBJ2-1, reads AAGVIQSPRHLIKEKRETATLKCYPIPRHDTVYWYQQGPGQDPQFLISFYEKMQSDKGSIPDRFSAQQFSDYHSELNMSSLELGDSALYFCASSSYSGAGGEQFFGPGTRLTVL.

This clone was counted only a few times. The chain carries TRBV5-1 and TRBJ2-1; 9 bases map to TRBD2. Germline V lookup: CDR1 SGHRS, CDR2 YFSETQ. V was pared by 4 bases and J by 2 bases, with 13 bases of the junction left unmatched. The CDR3 runs to 18 residues. The CDR3 DNA is TGCGCCAGCAGCCGCAGGGGTTTAGCGGGAGAGCCCTACAATGAGCAGTTCTTC. Translation gives CASSRRGLAGEPYNEQFF.

The genes are TRBV7-8 and TRBJ2-1; weak D call: TRBD2 (5 bases). Trimming took 6 bases from V and 8 from J, leaving 20 bases between them. The germline CDR1 and CDR2 sequences are SGHVS and FQNEAQ. The CDR3 covers 15 residues. This CDR3 is CASREQRIPWDEQFF. In DNA, the CDR3 is TGTGCCAGCAGAGAGCAGCGGATTCCGTGGGATGAGCAGTTCTTC.

This clone was seen only once. The chain links TRBV21-1 to TRBJ2-1; the table calls TRBD2, which could not be checked here. TRBV21-1 counts as a pseudogene. The CDR3 runs 15 residues. CDR3 sequence reads: CASSIAREGLNEQFF. CDR3 coding DNA: TGTGCCAGCAGCATTGCGCGGGAGGGCCTCAATGAGCAGTTCTTC.

The chain recombines TRBV19 with TRBJ1-6; D uncertain. The germline V and J ends were trimmed by 7 bases and 0 bases, with 13 bases remaining between them. Looked up from germline, CDR1 is LNHDA and CDR2 is SQIVND (reference sequence). The CDR3 spans 16 residues. CDR3 DNA sequence: TGTGCCAGTACCCCCTCGGGGAGCTCCTATAATTCACCCCTCCACTTT. This encodes CASTPSGSSYNSPLHF.

The V call is TRBV2, the J call TRBJ1-1, with 8 positions matching TRBD1. The CDR3 is made up of 17 amino acids. Germline V lookup: CDR1 SNHLY, CDR2 FYNNEI. The junction had 14 bases not matched to a gene; V was cut back by 3 bases and J by 5 bases. The CDR3 DNA is TGTGCCAGCAGTGAGCTTAGACGCGGACAGGGAGGTACTGAAGCTTTCTTT. Its protein is CASSELRRGQGGTEAFF.